This T cell receptor beta chain was identified in a study of monozygotic twins with inflammatory bowel disease. Of note for this clonotype: Antigen unknown.

Study observations and caveats: Twins classed as concordant or discordant showed no difference in repertoire similarity, possibly from limited power.

The CDR3 is 15 amino acids. Germline assignment: CDR1 SGHTA and CDR2 FQGNSA. Following a re-call of the 5' RACE reads, TCRdb has one entry per CDR3 protein and lacks DNA. The sample has about 380,000 distinct CDR3 sequences. Sequencing was carried out using blood. This chain uses TRBV7-2 with TRBJ2-5; TCRdb outputs TRBD2, but without DNA this stays unchecked. The sequence derives from a human donor with ulcerative colitis or Crohn's disease, or a healthy co-twin of an affected twin (not recorded which). The CDR3 sequence is CASSSLGQGPKTQYF. Full variable domain (remainder filled in from reference TRBV7-2 and TRBJ2-5): GAGVSQSPSNKVTEKGKDVELRCDPISGHTALYWYRQSLGQGLEFLIYFQGNSAPDKSGLPSDRFSAERTGGSVSTLTIQRTQQEDSAVYLCASSSLGQGPKTQYFGPGTRLLVL.